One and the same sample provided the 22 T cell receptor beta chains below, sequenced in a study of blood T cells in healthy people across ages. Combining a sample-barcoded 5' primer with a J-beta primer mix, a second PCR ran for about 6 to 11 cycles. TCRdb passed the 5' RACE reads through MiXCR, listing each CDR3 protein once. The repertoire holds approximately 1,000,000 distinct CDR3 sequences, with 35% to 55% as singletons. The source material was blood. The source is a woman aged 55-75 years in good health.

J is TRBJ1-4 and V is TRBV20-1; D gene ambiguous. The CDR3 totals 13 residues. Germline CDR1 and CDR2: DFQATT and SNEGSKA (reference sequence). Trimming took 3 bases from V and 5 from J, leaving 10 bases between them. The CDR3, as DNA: TGCAGTGCTAGTAAGGGCTTGAATGAAAAACTGTTTTTT. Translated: CSASKGLNEKLFF.

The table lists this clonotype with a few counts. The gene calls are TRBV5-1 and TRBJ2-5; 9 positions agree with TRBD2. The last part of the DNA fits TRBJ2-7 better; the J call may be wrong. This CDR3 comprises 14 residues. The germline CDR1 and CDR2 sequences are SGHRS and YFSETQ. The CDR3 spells CASSPREGGHEQYF. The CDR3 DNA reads TGCGCCAGCAGCCCGCGGGAGGGCGGTCACGAGCAGTACTTC.

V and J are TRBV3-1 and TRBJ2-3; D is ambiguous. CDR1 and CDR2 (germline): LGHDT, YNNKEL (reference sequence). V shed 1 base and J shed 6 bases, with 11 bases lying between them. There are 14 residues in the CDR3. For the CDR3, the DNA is TGTGCCAGCAGCCAAGTAGGTGCTCGGGATACGCAGTATTTT. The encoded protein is CASSQVGARDTQYF.

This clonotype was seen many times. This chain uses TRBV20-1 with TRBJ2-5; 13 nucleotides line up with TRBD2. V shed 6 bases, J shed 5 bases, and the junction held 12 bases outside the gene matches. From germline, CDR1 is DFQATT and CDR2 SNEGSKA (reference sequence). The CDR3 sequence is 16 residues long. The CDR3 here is CSAWGRGTSGIETQYF. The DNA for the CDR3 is TGCAGTGCCTGGGGGCGGGGGACTAGCGGGATTGAGACCCAGTACTTC.

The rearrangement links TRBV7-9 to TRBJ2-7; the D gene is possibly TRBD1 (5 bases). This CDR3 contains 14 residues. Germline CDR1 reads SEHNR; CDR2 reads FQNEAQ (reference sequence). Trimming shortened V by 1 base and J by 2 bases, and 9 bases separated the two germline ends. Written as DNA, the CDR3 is TGTGCCAGCAGCTTAGACGACAGTCCCTACGAGCAGTACTTC. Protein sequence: CASSLDDSPYEQYF.

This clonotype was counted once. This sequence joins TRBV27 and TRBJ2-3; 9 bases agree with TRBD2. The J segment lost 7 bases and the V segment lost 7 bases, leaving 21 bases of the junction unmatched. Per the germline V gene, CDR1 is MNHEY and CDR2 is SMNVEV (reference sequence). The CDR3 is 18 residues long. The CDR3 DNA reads TGTGCCAGCATACTTTCCGTTGTCCTGCGGGAGGGCCAGCATACGCAGTATTTT. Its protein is CASILSVVLREGQHTQYF.

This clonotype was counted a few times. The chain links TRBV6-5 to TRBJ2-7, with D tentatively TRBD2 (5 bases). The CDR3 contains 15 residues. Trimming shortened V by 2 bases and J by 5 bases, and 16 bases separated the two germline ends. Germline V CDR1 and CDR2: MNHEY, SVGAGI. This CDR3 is CASSYLTSRLNEQYF. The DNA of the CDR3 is TGTGCCAGCAGTTACCTTACTAGTCGGCTCAACGAGCAGTACTTC.

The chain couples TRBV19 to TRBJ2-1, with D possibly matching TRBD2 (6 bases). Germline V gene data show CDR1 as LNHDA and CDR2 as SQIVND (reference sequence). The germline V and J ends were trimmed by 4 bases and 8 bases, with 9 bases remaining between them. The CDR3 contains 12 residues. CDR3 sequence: CASSKLADEQFF. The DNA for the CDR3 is TGTGCCAGTAGTAAACTAGCCGATGAGCAGTTCTTC.

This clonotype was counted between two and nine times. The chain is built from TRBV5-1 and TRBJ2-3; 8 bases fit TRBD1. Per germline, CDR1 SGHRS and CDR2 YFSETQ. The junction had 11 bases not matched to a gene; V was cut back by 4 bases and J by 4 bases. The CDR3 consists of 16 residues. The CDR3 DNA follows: TGCGCCAGCAGCCTCGCCTTGACAGGGGTGGCAGATACGCAGTATTTT. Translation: CASSLALTGVADTQYF. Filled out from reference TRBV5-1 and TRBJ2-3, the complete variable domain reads KAGVTQTPRYLIKTRGQQVTLSCSPISGHRSVSWYQQTPGQGLQFLFEYFSETQRNKGNFPGRFSGRQFSNSRSEMNVSTLELGDSALYLCASSLALTGVADTQYFGPGTRLTVL.

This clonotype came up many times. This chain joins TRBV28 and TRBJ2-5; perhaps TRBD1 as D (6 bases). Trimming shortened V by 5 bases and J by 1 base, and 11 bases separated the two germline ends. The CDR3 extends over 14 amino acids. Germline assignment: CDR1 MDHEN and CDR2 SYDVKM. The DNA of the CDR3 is TGTGCCAGCAGTCCGTGGACAGTCCAAGAGACCCAGTACTTC. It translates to CASSPWTVQETQYF.

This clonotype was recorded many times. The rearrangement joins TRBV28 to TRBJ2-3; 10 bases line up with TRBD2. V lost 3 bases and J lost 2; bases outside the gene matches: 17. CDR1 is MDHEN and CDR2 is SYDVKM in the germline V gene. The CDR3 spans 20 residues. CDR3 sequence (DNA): TGTGCCAGCAGTTTTTCGGCTAGCGGGAGTCCTCCTAGACTCACAGATACGCAGTATTTT. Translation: CASSFSASGSPPRLTDTQYF. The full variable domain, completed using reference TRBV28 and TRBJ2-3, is DVKVTQSSRYLVKRTGEKVFLECVQDMDHENMFWYRQDPGLGLRLIYFSYDVKMKEKGDIPEGYSVSREKKERFSLILESASTNQTSMYLCASSFSASGSPPRLTDTQYFGPGTRLTVL.

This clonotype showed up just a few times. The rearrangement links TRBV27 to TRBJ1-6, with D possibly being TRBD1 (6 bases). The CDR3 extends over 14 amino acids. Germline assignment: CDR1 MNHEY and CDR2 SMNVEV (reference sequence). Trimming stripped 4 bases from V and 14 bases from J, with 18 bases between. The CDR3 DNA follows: TGTGCCAGCAGTTCCCGACAGGTCCGGGGGGCCCTCCACTTT. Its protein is CASSSRQVRGALHF.

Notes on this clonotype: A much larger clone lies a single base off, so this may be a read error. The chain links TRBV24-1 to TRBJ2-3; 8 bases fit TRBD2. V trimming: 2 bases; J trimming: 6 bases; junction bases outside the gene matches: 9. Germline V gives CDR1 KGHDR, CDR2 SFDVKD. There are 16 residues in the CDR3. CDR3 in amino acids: CATSDSTSESYDTQYF. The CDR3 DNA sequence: TGTGCCACCAGTGATTCGACTAGCGAGAGTTATGATACGCAGTATTTT.

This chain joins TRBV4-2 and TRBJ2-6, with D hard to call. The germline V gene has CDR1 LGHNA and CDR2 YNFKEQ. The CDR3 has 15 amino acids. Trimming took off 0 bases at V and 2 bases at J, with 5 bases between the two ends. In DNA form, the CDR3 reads TGTGCCAGCAGCCAAGATCAAACTGGGGCCAACGTCCTGACTTTC. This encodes CASSQDQTGANVLTF.

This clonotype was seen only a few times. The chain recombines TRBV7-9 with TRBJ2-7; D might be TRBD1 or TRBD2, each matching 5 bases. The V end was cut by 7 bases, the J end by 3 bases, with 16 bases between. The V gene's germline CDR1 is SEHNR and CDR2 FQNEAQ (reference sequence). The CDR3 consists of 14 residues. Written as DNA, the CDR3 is TGTGCCAGCACCACGGGTGGGACGAGCTACGAGCAGTACTTC. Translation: CASTTGGTSYEQYF.

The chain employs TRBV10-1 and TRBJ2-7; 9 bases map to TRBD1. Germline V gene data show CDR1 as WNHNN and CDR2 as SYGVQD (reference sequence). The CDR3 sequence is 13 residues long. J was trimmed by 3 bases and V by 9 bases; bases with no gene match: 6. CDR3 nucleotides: TGCGCCAGTACACAGGGGGCTAACTACGAGCAGTACTTC. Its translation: CASTQGANYEQYF.

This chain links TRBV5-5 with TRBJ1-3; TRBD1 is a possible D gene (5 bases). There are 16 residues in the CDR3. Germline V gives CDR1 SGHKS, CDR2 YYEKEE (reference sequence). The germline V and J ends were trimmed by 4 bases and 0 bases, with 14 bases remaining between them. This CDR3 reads CASSGPGLSSGNTIYF. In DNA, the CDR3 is TGTGCCAGCAGCGGTCCGGGACTCAGCTCTGGAAACACCATATATTTT.

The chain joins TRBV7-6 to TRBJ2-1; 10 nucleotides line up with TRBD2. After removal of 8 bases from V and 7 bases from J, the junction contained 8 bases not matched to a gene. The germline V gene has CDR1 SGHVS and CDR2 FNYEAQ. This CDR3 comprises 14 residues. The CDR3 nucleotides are TGTGCCAGCGGCCGGACTAGCGGAGATAATGAGCAGTTCTTC. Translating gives CASGRTSGDNEQFF.

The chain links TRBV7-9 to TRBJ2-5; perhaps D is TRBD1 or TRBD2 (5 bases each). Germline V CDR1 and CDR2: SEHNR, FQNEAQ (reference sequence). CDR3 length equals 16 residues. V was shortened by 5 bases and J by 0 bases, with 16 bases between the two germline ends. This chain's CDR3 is CASSSRRDGDQETQYF. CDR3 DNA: TGTGCCAGCAGCAGCCGCCGGGACGGGGACCAAGAGACCCAGTACTTC.

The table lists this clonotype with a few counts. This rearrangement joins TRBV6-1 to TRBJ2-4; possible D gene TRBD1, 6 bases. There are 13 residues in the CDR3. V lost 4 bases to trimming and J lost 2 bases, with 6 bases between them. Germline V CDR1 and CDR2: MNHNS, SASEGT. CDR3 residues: CASSGGPKNIQYF. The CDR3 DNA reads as TGTGCCAGCAGTGGGGGGCCCAAAAACATTCAGTACTTC.

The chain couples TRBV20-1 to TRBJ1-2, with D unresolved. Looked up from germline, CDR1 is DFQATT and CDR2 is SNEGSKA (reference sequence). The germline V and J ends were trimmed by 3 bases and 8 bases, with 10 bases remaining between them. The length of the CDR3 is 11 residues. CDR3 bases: TGCAGTGCTAGCTACGCAAGGGGCTACACCTTC. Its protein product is CSASYARGYTF.

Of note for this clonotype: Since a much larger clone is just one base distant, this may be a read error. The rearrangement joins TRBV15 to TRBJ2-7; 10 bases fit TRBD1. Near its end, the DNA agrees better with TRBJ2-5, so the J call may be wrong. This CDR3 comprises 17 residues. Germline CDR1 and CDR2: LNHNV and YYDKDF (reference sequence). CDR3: CAASSSLDRGRGETQYF. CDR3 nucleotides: TGTGCCGCCAGCAGCAGCCTTGACAGGGGGCGCGGAGAGACCCAGTACTTC.